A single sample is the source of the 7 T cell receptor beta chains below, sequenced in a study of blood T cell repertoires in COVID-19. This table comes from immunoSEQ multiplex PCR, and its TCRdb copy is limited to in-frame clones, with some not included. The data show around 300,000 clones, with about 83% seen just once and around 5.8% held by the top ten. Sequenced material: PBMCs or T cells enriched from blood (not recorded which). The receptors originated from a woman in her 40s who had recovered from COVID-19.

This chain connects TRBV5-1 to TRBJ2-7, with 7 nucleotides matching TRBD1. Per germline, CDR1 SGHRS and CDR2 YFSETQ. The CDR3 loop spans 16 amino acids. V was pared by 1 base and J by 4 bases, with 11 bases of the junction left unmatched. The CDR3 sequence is CASSLTGDAATYEQYF. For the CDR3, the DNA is TGCGCCAGCAGCTTGACAGGGGATGCGGCGACATACGAGCAGTACTTC.

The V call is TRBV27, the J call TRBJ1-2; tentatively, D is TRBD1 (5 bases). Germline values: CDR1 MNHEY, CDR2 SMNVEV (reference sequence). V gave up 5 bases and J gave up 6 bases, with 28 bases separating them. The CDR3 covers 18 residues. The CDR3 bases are TGTGCCAGCAGTCGGATGCTGCCCCCTGGGCAGGGAAAGGATGGCTACACCTTC. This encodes CASSRMLPPGQGKDGYTF.

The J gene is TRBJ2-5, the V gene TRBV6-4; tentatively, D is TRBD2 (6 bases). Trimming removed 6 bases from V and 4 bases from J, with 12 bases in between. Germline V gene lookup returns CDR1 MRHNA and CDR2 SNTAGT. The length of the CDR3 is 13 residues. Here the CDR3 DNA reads TGTGCCAGCAGCCGGGACTTGGGAGAGACCCAGTACTTC. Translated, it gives CASSRDLGETQYF.

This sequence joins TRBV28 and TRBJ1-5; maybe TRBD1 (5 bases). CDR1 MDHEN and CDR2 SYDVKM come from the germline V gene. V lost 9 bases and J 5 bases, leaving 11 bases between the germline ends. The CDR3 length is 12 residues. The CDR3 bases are TGTGCCAGTGGGGTAGGGGATCAGCCCCAGCATTTT. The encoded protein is CASGVGDQPQHF.

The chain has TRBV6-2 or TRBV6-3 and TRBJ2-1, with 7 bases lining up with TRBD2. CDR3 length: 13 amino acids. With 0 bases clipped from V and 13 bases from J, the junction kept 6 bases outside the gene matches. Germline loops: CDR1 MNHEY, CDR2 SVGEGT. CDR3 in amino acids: CASSYSSGGDQFF. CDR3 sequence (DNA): TGTGCCAGCAGTTACTCATCGGGGGGAGACCAGTTCTTC.

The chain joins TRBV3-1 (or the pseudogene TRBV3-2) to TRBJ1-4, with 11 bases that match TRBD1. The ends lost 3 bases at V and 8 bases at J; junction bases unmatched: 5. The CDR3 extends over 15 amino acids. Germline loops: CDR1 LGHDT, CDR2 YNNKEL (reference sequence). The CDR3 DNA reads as TGTGCCAGCAGCCACCGGACAGGGGGCAAGGAAAAACTGTTTTTT. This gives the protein CASSHRTGGKEKLFF.

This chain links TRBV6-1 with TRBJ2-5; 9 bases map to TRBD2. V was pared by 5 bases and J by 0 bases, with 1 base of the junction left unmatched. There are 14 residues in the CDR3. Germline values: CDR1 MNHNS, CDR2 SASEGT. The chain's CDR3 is CASSTSGYQETQYF. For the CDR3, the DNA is TGTGCCAGCAGTACTAGCGGGTACCAAGAGACCCAGTACTTC.